This entry describes one T cell receptor (beta chain). The data are from a study of blood T cell repertoires in COVID-19. At the level of the study: Sites in the United States, Italy and Spain provided acute and convalescent COVID-19 samples. PBMCs, B-cell-depleted T cells, or T cells provided the cDNA or gDNA that made up the material.

Per the authors' pipeline: Amplification of reference gene primers provided the estimated nucleated cell counts. The table came from immunoSEQ multiplex PCR; TCRdb's copy has only in-frame clones and leaves some out. Clonal size and the V and J genes are those of that table, whereas D and trimming came from the DNA. This sample has 120,000 to 150,000 clones, with more than 80% found just once. V lost 1 base and J 3 bases, leaving 7 bases between the germline ends. Germline CDR1 MNHNS, CDR2 SASEGT. The CDR3 is made up of 13 amino acids. The origin of this receptor is a human donor in a cohort sampled during active COVID-19. The chain combines TRBV6-1 with TRBJ2-7; D is undetermined. Sequenced sample: peripheral blood. CDR3 nucleotides: TGTGCCAGCAGTGAAGGGGCAATCTACGAGCAGTACTTC. It translates to CASSEGAIYEQYF.